Following are 21 T cell receptor beta chains from one sample sequenced in a study of blood T cell repertoires in COVID-19. TCRdb's table, derived via immunoSEQ multiplex PCR, lists solely in-frame clones and lacks some. The sample gives about 180,000 clones, 80% to 90% of which show up once; approximately 9% is in the top ten. The sequenced material came from PBMCs or T cells enriched from blood (not recorded which). The source of these receptors is a woman between 18 and 29 years old who had recovered from COVID-19.

The V call is TRBV27, the J call TRBJ2-7; TRBD2 matches at 9 bases. CDR1 is MNHEY, CDR2 SMNVEV, per germline (reference sequence). The CDR3 runs to 15 residues. Losses at the gene ends were 6 bases for V and 2 bases for J; bases not matched to a gene: 8. For the CDR3, the DNA is TGTGCCAGCAGCCCCGGGGCTAGCGGGACCTACGAGCAGTACTTC. Encoded protein: CASSPGASGTYEQYF.

This clone was seen at least ten times. The genes are TRBV12-3 or TRBV12-4 and TRBJ1-6, with 7 positions matching TRBD1. V shed 5 bases, J shed 8 bases, and the junction held 3 bases outside the gene matches. The CDR3 covers 13 residues. This CDR3 reads CASSRQGDSPLHF. CDR3 in DNA: TGTGCCAGCAGTCGACAGGGCGATTCACCCCTCCACTTT.

This clone occurred once. The CDR3 region has the DNA TGTGCCAGCAGCTTGCCAAGTGGGAGGAGTTTAGAAGAGACCCAGTACTTC. Amino acid sequence: CASSLPSGRSLEETQYF. The chain is built from TRBV7-8 and TRBJ2-5; maybe TRBD2 (6 bases). Germline assignment: CDR1 SGHVS and CDR2 FQNEAQ. This CDR3 has 17 residues. V was clipped by 3 bases and J by 3 bases, with 20 bases between them.

This clone was seen just once. J is TRBJ2-7 and V is TRBV7-8; D call uncertain. Trimming pared 2 bases from V and 2 bases from J, leaving 10 bases between. Germline-derived CDR1 and CDR2 are SGHVS and FQNEAQ. The CDR3 loop spans 14 amino acids. The CDR3 sequence: CASSLRNNPYEQYF. The CDR3 DNA is TGTGCCAGCAGCTTACGAAACAACCCCTACGAGCAGTACTTC.

The chain links TRBV5-1 to TRBJ2-1, with D unresolved. V was trimmed by 2 bases and J by 8 bases, leaving 8 bases between them. The CDR3 spans 12 residues. CDR1 is SGHRS, CDR2 YFSETQ, per germline. The chain's CDR3 is CASSFPSDEQFF. In DNA, the CDR3 is TGCGCCAGCAGCTTTCCCTCTGATGAGCAGTTCTTC.

The genes are TRBV2 and TRBJ2-1, with a possible D match to TRBD2 (6 bases). The V end was cut by 8 bases, the J end by 8 bases, with 13 bases between. The CDR3 contains 12 residues. Germline V CDR1 and CDR2: SNHLY, FYNNEI. The CDR3 DNA follows: TGTGCCAGCGGCCGGGAGTACCATGAGCAGTTCTTC. Its translation is CASGREYHEQFF. Combining the CDR3 with reference TRBV2 and TRBJ2-1 gives the whole variable domain EPEVTQTPSHQVTQMGQEVILRCVPISNHLYFYWYRQILGQKVEFLVSFYNNEISEKSEIFDDQFSVERPDGSNFTLKIRSTKLEDSAMYFCASGREYHEQFFGPGTRLTVL.

This clone has a handful of counts. The chain couples TRBV4-2 to TRBJ1-5; D is unclear. The CDR3 is 15 amino acids. CDR1 and CDR2 (germline): LGHNA, YNFKEQ. The V gene lost 2 bases and the J gene lost 2 bases, with 10 bases spanning the gap. CDR3 region: CASSQPGVGNQPQHF. CDR3 in DNA: TGTGCCAGCAGCCAACCCGGGGTTGGCAATCAGCCCCAGCATTTT.

The chain combines TRBV2 with TRBJ2-1; TRBD1 matches at 7 bases. CDR1 and CDR2 (germline): SNHLY, FYNNEI. V lost 3 bases and J lost 5; bases outside the gene matches: 1. This CDR3 is 13 amino acids long. The CDR3 coding sequence is TGTGCCAGCAGTGATACAGGGGACAATGAGCAGTTCTTC. It codes for CASSDTGDNEQFF.

The chain links TRBV3-1 (or the pseudogene TRBV3-2) to TRBJ2-1, with 9 bases matching TRBD2. The CDR3 spans 15 residues. CDR1 is LGHDT and CDR2 is YNNKEL in the germline V gene (reference sequence). J lost 5 bases, V lost 4 bases, and 6 bases had no gene match. The CDR3 nucleotides read TGTGCCAGCAGCCCAGGACTAGCGCTCGACAATGAGCAGTTCTTC. It is translated as CASSPGLALDNEQFF.

The V call is TRBV13, the J call TRBJ2-1; 9 bases map to TRBD2. V shed 3 bases and J 5 bases; nucleotides not matched to a gene: 11. CDR1 PRHDT and CDR2 FYEKMQ come from the germline V gene (reference sequence). The CDR3 loop spans 17 amino acids. The CDR3 loop is CASSFRAGGPRNNEQFF. The CDR3 nucleotides read TGTGCCAGCAGCTTTCGGGCGGGGGGGCCAAGGAACAATGAGCAGTTCTTC.

The chain uses TRBV28 and TRBJ2-7, with D uncertain. This CDR3 region has 14 residues. The V end was cut by 3 bases, the J end by 2 bases, with 11 bases between. Germline V CDR1 and CDR2: MDHEN, SYDVKM. The CDR3 here is CASSFTRIAYEQYF. The CDR3 DNA sequence: TGTGCCAGCAGTTTCACGCGGATAGCCTACGAGCAGTACTTC. The full variable domain, in which reference TRBV28 and TRBJ2-7 provide the parts outside the CDR3, is DVKVTQSSRYLVKRTGEKVFLECVQDMDHENMFWYRQDPGLGLRLIYFSYDVKMKEKGDIPEGYSVSREKKERFSLILESASTNQTSMYLCASSFTRIAYEQYFGPGTRLTVT.

The chain recombines TRBV3-1 (or the pseudogene TRBV3-2) with TRBJ1-6; 7 bases are a match to TRBD1. Germline values: CDR1 LGHDT, CDR2 YNNKEL (reference sequence). The CDR3 covers 14 residues. The V segment lost 5 bases and the J segment 9 bases; nucleotides outside the gene matches: 7. The CDR3 sequence: CASSSRQGLSPLHF. In nucleotides, the CDR3 is TGTGCCAGCAGCTCCCGACAGGGCCTTTCACCCCTCCACTTT.

The count of this clone is one. The gene calls are TRBV5-1 and TRBJ2-7; maybe TRBD1 (5 bases). Germline V gene sequence: CDR1 SGHRS, CDR2 YFSETQ. The CDR3 has 15 residues. Between the trimmed V and J ends, which lost 4 bases and 3 bases, there was a span of 17 bases. CDR3 sequence: CASSPELGQFYEQYF. The DNA for the CDR3 is TGCGCCAGCAGCCCCGAGCTGGGGCAATTCTACGAGCAGTACTTC. The full variable domain, in which reference TRBV5-1 and TRBJ2-7 provide the parts outside the CDR3, is KAGVTQTPRYLIKTRGQQVTLSCSPISGHRSVSWYQQTPGQGLQFLFEYFSETQRNKGNFPGRFSGRQFSNSRSEMNVSTLELGDSALYLCASSPELGQFYEQYFGPGTRLTVT.

This CDR3 is CASSYSGVPNEKLFF. CDR3 nucleotide sequence: TGTGCCAGCAGTTACTCAGGAGTACCTAATGAAAAACTGTTTTTT. The J gene is TRBJ1-4, the V gene TRBV6-5, with D hard to call. This CDR3 spans 15 amino acids. V was trimmed by 0 bases and J by 3 bases, leaving 8 bases between them. Germline V CDR1 and CDR2: MNHEY, SVGAGI.

The gene calls are TRBV25-1 and TRBJ1-3; 8 nucleotides align to TRBD1. CDR3 length equals 15 residues. Germline CDR1 MGHDK, CDR2 SYGVNS. J lost 10 bases, V lost 4 bases, and 12 bases had no gene match. CDR3 sequence reads: CASSGQGTPHKTIYF. The CDR3 coding sequence is TGTGCCAGCAGTGGACAGGGGACACCCCACAAGACCATATATTTT.

This clone occurred a few times. The V call is TRBV5-8, the J call TRBJ2-3, with a possible D match to TRBD2 (7 bases). The V end was cut by 6 bases, the J end by 1 base, with 18 bases between. This CDR3 is 16 amino acids long. From germline, CDR1 is SGHTS and CDR2 YDEGEE. The CDR3 coding sequence is TGTGCCAGCACTTTGACGGGGGGCGCCGGCACAGATACGCAGTATTTT. This encodes CASTLTGGAGTDTQYF.

The chain employs TRBV11-2 and TRBJ1-4; 7 bases are shared with TRBD1. The CDR3 contains 15 residues. V lost 5 bases and J lost 5; bases outside the gene matches: 8. Per germline, CDR1 SGHAT and CDR2 FQNNGV. The CDR3 region is CASSREQGWNEKLFF. CDR3 DNA sequence: TGTGCCAGCAGCCGGGAACAGGGGTGGAATGAAAAACTGTTTTTT.

The chain combines TRBV6-2 or TRBV6-3 with TRBJ1-1, with TRBD1 matching over 7 bases. Per germline, CDR1 MNHEY and CDR2 SVGEGT. V dropped 5 bases and J dropped 0; count of bases not matched to a gene: 6. The CDR3 consists of 15 residues. CDR3 loop: CASSGVGQLNTEAFF. Here the CDR3 DNA reads TGTGCCAGCAGTGGGGTGGGACAGTTGAACACTGAAGCTTTCTTT.

This chain joins TRBV20-1 and TRBJ2-1; unclear D gene. Germline assignment: CDR1 DFQATT and CDR2 SNEGSKA (reference sequence). V shed 6 bases and J shed 5 bases, with 5 bases lying between them. The CDR3 spans 10 residues. The CDR3 loop is CSARDNEQFF. CDR3 in DNA: TGCAGTGCACGGGACAATGAGCAGTTCTTC.

This chain uses TRBV27 with TRBJ2-7, with 8 bases identical to TRBD2. Per germline, CDR1 MNHEY and CDR2 SMNVEV (reference sequence). V was clipped by 4 bases and J by 0 bases; unmatched bases: 5. The CDR3 runs 15 residues. CDR3 sequence reads: CASSWESGSSYEQYF. CDR3 nucleotides: TGTGCCAGCAGTTGGGAAAGCGGGAGCTCCTACGAGCAGTACTTC.

The V and J genes are TRBV24-1 and TRBJ2-2; a weak D match, TRBD2 (5 bases). CDR3 length: 17 residues. The germline V gene has CDR1 KGHDR and CDR2 SFDVKD. V was shortened by 6 bases and J by 0 bases, with 16 bases between the two germline ends. Here the CDR3 DNA reads TGTGCCACCAGTCCGCCGGGGAGCGCCCCGAACACCGGGGAGCTGTTTTTT. It translates to CATSPPGSAPNTGELFF.